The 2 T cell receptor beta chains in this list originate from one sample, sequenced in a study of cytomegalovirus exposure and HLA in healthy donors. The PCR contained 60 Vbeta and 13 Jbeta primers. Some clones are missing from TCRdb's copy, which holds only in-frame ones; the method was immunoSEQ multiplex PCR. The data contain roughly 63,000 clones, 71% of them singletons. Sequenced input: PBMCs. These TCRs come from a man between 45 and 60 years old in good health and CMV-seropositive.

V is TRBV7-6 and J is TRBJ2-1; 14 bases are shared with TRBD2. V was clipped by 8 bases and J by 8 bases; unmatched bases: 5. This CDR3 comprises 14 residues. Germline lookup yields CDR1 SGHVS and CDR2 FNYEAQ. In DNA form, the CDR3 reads TGTGCCAGCGGGACTAGCGGGAGTGTATATGAGCAGTTCTTC. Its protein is CASGTSGSVYEQFF.

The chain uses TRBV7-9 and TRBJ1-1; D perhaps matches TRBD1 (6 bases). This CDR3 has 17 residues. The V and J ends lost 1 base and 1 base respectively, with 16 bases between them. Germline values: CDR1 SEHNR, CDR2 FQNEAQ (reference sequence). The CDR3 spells CASSLDTPGGGNTEAFF. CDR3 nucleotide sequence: TGTGCCAGCAGCTTAGACACCCCGGGAGGGGGGAACACTGAAGCTTTCTTT.